These 19 T cell receptor beta chains share one sample of origin, sequenced in a study of beta chain features in type 1 diabetes. Since all of the isolated RNA was reverse transcribed, expressed TCRB transcripts were what got sequenced. Sequenced by immunoSEQ multiplex PCR; TCRdb stores in-frame clones only, minus some. This sample has under 400,000 clones; 10% to 15% occur once, and the top ten carry 0.01%. Antigens of these TCRs are unknown. Broader study findings: Within each of all four CD4+ subsets, Type 1 diabetes patients had TCRB CDR3s that were moderately but significantly shorter.

Material for sequencing was naive CD4+ T cells from blood. Source of these receptors: a woman aged 18-29 years with type 1 diabetes.

A few counts support this clone. The chain employs TRBV28 and TRBJ2-4; tentatively, D is TRBD2 (5 bases). CDR3 size: 16 residues. Germline V gene lookup returns CDR1 MDHEN and CDR2 SYDVKM. V gave up 2 bases and J gave up 2 bases, with 13 bases separating them. CDR3 amino acids: CASSLMSEASKNIQYF. Here the CDR3 DNA reads TGTGCCAGCAGTTTAATGTCGGAGGCGTCCAAAAACATTCAGTACTTC. Full variable domain (missing parts from reference TRBV28 and TRBJ2-4): DVKVTQSSRYLVKRTGEKVFLECVQDMDHENMFWYRQDPGLGLRLIYFSYDVKMKEKGDIPEGYSVSREKKERFSLILESASTNQTSMYLCASSLMSEASKNIQYFGAGTRLSVL.

V usage is TRBV5-4 and J usage is TRBJ2-7; the D is unclear. The V gene lost 3 bases and the J gene lost 0 bases, with 10 bases spanning the gap. Germline values: CDR1 SGHNT, CDR2 YYREEE (reference sequence). The CDR3 sequence is 14 residues long. CDR3 sequence: CASSSPTNSYEQYF. CDR3 nucleotide sequence: TGTGCCAGCAGCTCTCCTACCAACTCCTACGAGCAGTACTTC.

The chain uses TRBV28 and TRBJ2-7; a weak D match, TRBD1 (5 bases). CDR3 length: 15 residues. Trimming left V 3 bases short and J 4 bases short, with 16 bases between. Germline values: CDR1 MDHEN, CDR2 SYDVKM. CDR3: CASSFFGAETYEQYF. The CDR3 DNA sequence: TGTGCCAGCAGTTTCTTTGGGGCGGAGACATACGAGCAGTACTTC.

This clone was detected only a few times. The chain has TRBV11-3 and TRBJ2-3; TRBD2 is a possible D gene (5 bases). The CDR3 runs to 16 residues. From germline, CDR1 is SGHNT and CDR2 YENEEA. V dropped 4 bases and J dropped 5 bases, with 19 bases sitting between them. CDR3 DNA sequence: TGTGCCAGCAGCTCCGGCCCCTCAGCGGCGAGAGATACGCAGTATTTT. Translated, it gives CASSSGPSAARDTQYF.

This sequence joins TRBV7-9 and TRBJ2-7; 9 bases are shared with TRBD1. Germline V gene sequence: CDR1 SEHNR, CDR2 FQNEAQ (reference sequence). J lost 4 bases, V lost 5 bases, and 3 bases had no gene match. The CDR3 contains 13 residues. Here the CDR3 reads CASSGGTGYEQYF. CDR3 bases: TGTGCCAGCAGCGGCGGGACAGGGTACGAGCAGTACTTC.

This clone was counted between two and nine times. This chain uses TRBV5-1 with TRBJ2-7; TRBD2 might be the D (6 bases). Trimming took 4 bases from V and 5 from J, leaving 10 bases between them. Germline-derived CDR1 and CDR2 are SGHRS and YFSETQ. CDR3 size: 12 residues. This chain's CDR3 is CASSQPGDEQYF. In nucleotides, the CDR3 is TGCGCCAGCAGCCAGCCGGGAGACGAGCAGTACTTC.

The genes are TRBV9 and TRBJ2-2; maybe TRBD2 (6 bases). The CDR3 consists of 17 residues. Trimming removed 6 bases from V and 2 bases from J, with 20 bases in between. Germline CDR1 and CDR2: SGDLS and YYNGEE. The CDR3 spells CASNALSSGYNTGELFF. Written as DNA, the CDR3 is TGTGCCAGCAACGCCCTGTCCAGCGGGTACAACACCGGGGAGCTGTTTTTT.

The chain links TRBV6-5 to TRBJ1-2; D is ambiguous. Germline loops: CDR1 MNHEY, CDR2 SVGAGI. Deletions cut 4 bases from V and 3 bases from J, with 9 bases between. CDR3 length: 13 amino acids. The CDR3 DNA reads as TGTGCCAGCAGTTTCGTCAGATACTATGGCTACACCTTC. Translation gives CASSFVRYYGYTF.

This sequence joins TRBV19 and TRBJ1-1; D gene unclear. This CDR3 has 13 residues. The V gene lost 6 bases and the J gene lost 1 base, with 9 bases spanning the gap. Germline loops: CDR1 LNHDA, CDR2 SQIVND (reference sequence). The CDR3 DNA reads TGTGCCAGTAGCTCGACGGGGAACACTGAAGCTTTCTTT. Its translation: CASSSTGNTEAFF.

This clone has only a few counts. V gene TRBV29-1 combines with J gene TRBJ2-7; 8 nucleotides line up with TRBD2. The V gene end was trimmed by 7 bases and the J gene end by 1 base; junction bases not matched to a gene: 3. Germline CDR1 is SQVTM and CDR2 is ANQGSEA. This CDR3 has 12 residues. The CDR3 region has the DNA TGCAGCGCCCGGGAGGGATCCTACGAGCAGTACTTC. Its translation: CSAREGSYEQYF.

The CDR3: CASSWVRDRANVLTF. The CDR3 DNA reads as TGTGCCAGCAGCTGGGTACGAGACAGGGCCAACGTCCTGACTTTC. The J gene is TRBJ2-6, the V gene TRBV7-9; D gene uncertain. Germline V gives CDR1 SEHNR, CDR2 FQNEAQ (reference sequence). Trimming removed 4 bases at V and 5 bases at J, with 12 bases between. CDR3 size: 15 residues.

This clone was seen a handful of times. The J gene is TRBJ2-7, the V gene TRBV2; the match to TRBD2 covers 9 bases. The CDR3 has 14 residues. V trimming: 8 bases; J trimming: 2 bases; junction bases outside the gene matches: 7. Germline V lookup: CDR1 SNHLY, CDR2 FYNNEI. The CDR3 DNA reads as TGTGCCAGCGAGGGCGGGAGGGGTCCCTACGAGCAGTACTTC. Its translation: CASEGGRGPYEQYF.

The chain carries TRBV5-1 and TRBJ2-5, with a weak D call TRBD1 (6 bases). V was trimmed by 7 bases and J by 2 bases, leaving 9 bases between them. The CDR3 is 12 amino acids. The germline gives CDR1 SGHRS, CDR2 YFSETQ. The DNA of the CDR3 is TGCGCCAGCGGAGGACAGCAAGAGACCCAGTACTTC. Its translation: CASGGQQETQYF.

This clone was picked up a small number of times. This chain uses TRBV11-2 with TRBJ2-2, with D perhaps matching TRBD2 (5 bases). The V end was cut by 4 bases, the J end by 8 bases, with 8 bases between. CDR3 length: 12 residues. CDR1 is SGHAT, CDR2 FQNNGV, per germline. DNA for the CDR3: TGTGCCAGCAGCTGGGAGAGAGGGGAGCTGTTTTTT. It yields the protein CASSWERGELFF.

This clone was seen more than once but under ten times. The V gene is TRBV11-2, the J gene TRBJ2-5; 8 bases map to TRBD1. The germline V gene has CDR1 SGHAT and CDR2 FQNNGV. This CDR3 has 14 residues. Trimming at V came to 5 bases and at J to 7 bases, leaving 9 bases not matched to a gene. CDR3 in amino acids: CASSPQGASGTQYF. CDR3 nucleotides: TGTGCCAGCAGCCCTCAGGGGGCATCCGGGACCCAGTACTTC.

The CDR3 is CASSLRIGLNTGELFF. The CDR3 coding sequence is TGTGCCAGCAGCTTACGTATAGGACTAAACACCGGGGAGCTGTTTTTT. The chain joins TRBV11-2 to TRBJ2-2, with a weak D call TRBD2 (6 bases). The V end lost 2 bases, the J end lost 2 bases, and 12 bases lay between the germline ends. This CDR3 comprises 16 residues. CDR1 and CDR2 from the germline V gene are SGHAT and FQNNGV.

CDR3 sequence: CASSQESRGTEAFF. DNA for the CDR3: TGCGCCAGCAGCCAAGAAAGCAGGGGCACTGAAGCTTTCTTT. The chain uses TRBV4-1 and TRBJ1-1, with a possible D match to TRBD1 (6 bases). The CDR3 spans 14 residues. The V gene lost 0 bases and the J gene lost 4 bases, with 9 bases spanning the gap. Per the germline V gene, CDR1 is MGHRA and CDR2 is YSYEKL.

V usage is TRBV6-6 and J usage is TRBJ2-1, with D tentatively TRBD2 (5 bases). The CDR3 runs 13 residues. From germline, CDR1 is MNHNY and CDR2 SVGAGI (reference sequence). V was cut by 7 bases and J by 10 bases, with 17 bases left in between. CDR3: CASTSGLLSEQFF. The CDR3 DNA is TGTGCCAGCACCTCCGGACTCTTATCCGAGCAGTTCTTC.

The rearrangement links TRBV14 to TRBJ1-2; D gene ambiguous. With 4 bases removed from V and 7 bases from J, the gap between germline ends came to 10 bases. Looked up from germline, CDR1 is SGHDN and CDR2 is FVKESK. CDR3 length equals 12 residues. This CDR3 is CASSPDRGGYTF. The CDR3 DNA reads as TGTGCCAGCAGCCCCGACCGGGGTGGCTACACCTTC.